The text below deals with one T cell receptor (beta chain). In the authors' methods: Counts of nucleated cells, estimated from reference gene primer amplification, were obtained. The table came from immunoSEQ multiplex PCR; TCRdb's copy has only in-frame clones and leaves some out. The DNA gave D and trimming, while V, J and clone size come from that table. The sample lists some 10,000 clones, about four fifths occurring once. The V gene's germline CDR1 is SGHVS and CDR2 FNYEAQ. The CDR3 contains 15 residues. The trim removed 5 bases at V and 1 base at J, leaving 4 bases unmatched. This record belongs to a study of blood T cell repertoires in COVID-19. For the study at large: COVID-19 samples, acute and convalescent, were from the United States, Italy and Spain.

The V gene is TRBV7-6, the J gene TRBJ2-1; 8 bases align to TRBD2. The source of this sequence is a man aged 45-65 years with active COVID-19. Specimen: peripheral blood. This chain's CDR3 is CASSTSGSSYNEQFF. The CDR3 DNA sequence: TGTGCCAGCAGCACAAGCGGGAGTTCCTACAATGAGCAGTTCTTC.